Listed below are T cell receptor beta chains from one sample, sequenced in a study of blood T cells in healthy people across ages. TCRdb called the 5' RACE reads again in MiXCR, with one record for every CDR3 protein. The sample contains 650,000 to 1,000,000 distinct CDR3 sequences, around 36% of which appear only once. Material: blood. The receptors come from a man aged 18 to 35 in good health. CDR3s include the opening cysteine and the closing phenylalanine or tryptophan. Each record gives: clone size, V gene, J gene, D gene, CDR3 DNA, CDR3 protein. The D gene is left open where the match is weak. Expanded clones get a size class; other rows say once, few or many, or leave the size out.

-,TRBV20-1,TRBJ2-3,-,TGCAGTGCTAGAGATATAGTGTACGGGGACGGCACAGATACGCAGTATTTT,CSARDIVYGDGTDTQYF
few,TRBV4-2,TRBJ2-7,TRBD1,TGTGCCAGCAGCCAAAGACAGGGGTTGAAACCCTACGAGCAGTACTTC,CASSQRQGLKPYEQYF
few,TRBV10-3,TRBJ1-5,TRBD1,TGTGCCATCAGTAAGACAGGGGATAGCAATCAGCCCCAGCATTTT,CAISKTGDSNQPQHF
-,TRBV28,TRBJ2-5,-,TGTGCCAGCGGCCGGGCCCCCGGTTATCGCCAGTACTTC,CASGRAPGYRQYF
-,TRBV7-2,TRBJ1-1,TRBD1,TGTGCCGGCAGCATGGGACAGGGGAACACTGAAGCTTTCTTT,CAGSMGQGNTEAFF
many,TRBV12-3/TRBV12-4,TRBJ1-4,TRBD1,TGTGCCAGCAGTTTAGGGGGACAGTTTAATGAAAAACTGTTTTTT,CASSLGGQFNEKLFF
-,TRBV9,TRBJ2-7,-,TGTGCCAGCAGCGCGACAGCGACTCGAAGCTACGAGCAGTACTTC,CASSATATRSYEQYF
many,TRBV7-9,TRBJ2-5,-,TGTGCCAGCAGCAGGGGAATCCAAGAGACCCAGTACTTC,CASSRGIQETQYF
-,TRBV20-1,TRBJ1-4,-,TGCAGTGTCAGCGGGGTGGAGGAAGCAAAACTGTTTTTT,CSVSGVEEAKLFF
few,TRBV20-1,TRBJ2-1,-,TGCAGTGCTAGAAGAAACAATGAGCAGTTCTTC,CSARRNNEQFF
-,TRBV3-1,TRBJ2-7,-,TGTGCCAGCAGTCAAGAGGACAGTTACAATGAGCAGTACTTC,CASSQEDSYNEQYF
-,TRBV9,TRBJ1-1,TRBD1,TGTGCCAGCAGCGCAGGGGGGGGCGGTGGAGCTTTCTTT,CASSAGGGGGAFF
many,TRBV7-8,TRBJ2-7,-,TGTGCCAGCAGCCCGAGGGCCTCCTACGAGCAGTACTTC,CASSPRASYEQYF
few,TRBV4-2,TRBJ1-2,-,TGTGCCAGCAGCCAAGATGGAGGGACCAACTATGGCTACACCTTC,CASSQDGGTNYGYTF
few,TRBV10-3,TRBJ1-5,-,TGTGCCATCAGTGAGTCTCCGACGACAGGTGGTACCAATCAGCCCCAGCATTTT,CAISESPTTGGTNQPQHF
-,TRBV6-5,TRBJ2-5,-,TGTGCCAGCAGGAGGACAAATATAGGAGAGACCCAGTACTTC,CASRRTNIGETQYF
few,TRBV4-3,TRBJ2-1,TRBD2,TGCACCAGCAGCCAAGTGACTGGAGCGGGGGACTACAATGAGCAGTTCTTC,CTSSQVTGAGDYNEQFF
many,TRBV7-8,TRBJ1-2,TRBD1,TGTGCCAGCAGCTTACCAGGGGGCAACTATGGCTACACCTTC,CASSLPGGNYGYTF
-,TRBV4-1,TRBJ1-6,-,TGCGCCAGCAGCCGGGACGGACTGTATAATTCACCCCTCCACTTT,CASSRDGLYNSPLHF
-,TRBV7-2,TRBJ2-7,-,TGTGCCAGCAGCACAGTATGGGACAACACTAACAATGAGCAGTACTTC,CASSTVWDNTNNEQYF
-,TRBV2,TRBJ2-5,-,TGTGCCAGCAGTGAAGAGGGAGCCCAAGAGACCCAGTACTTC,CASSEEGAQETQYF
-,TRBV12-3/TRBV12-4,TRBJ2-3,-,TGTGCCAGCAGTTTAAGGGGCGCAGGGAGAGCAGATACGCAGTATTTT,CASSLRGAGRADTQYF
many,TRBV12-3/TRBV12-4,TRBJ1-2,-,TGTGCCAGCAGTTTGGGGATACCTAACTATGGCTACACCTTC,CASSLGIPNYGYTF
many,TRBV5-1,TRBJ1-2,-,TGCGCCAGCAGCCAAGAACCGGGACAAAACTATGGCTACACCTTC,CASSQEPGQNYGYTF
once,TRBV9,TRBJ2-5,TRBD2,TGTGCCAGCAGCATCCGCGGGGGGCTGCCCCAAGAGACCCAGTACTTC,CASSIRGGLPQETQYF
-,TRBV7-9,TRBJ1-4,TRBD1,TGTGCCAGCAGCACCGGGACAGGGGATGAAAAACTGTTTTTT,CASSTGTGDEKLFF
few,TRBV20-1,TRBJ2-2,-,TGCAGTGCTAGAGATGTGGGCCCGGGGGAGCTGTTTTTT,CSARDVGPGELFF
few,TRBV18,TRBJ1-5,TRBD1,TGTGCCAGCTCACCGAAAGGACAGGGCAATCAGCCCCAGCATTTT,CASSPKGQGNQPQHF
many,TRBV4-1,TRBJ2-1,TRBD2,TGCGCCAGCAGCCCTCCGCTAGCGGGGTCGGGTGAGCAGTTCTTC,CASSPPLAGSGEQFF
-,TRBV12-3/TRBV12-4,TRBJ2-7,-,TGTGCCAGCAGTCCGGGACCCAGCCCCTACGAGCAGTACTTC,CASSPGPSPYEQYF
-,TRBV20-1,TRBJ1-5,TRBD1,TGCAGTGCTGGTTGGGGTAGAGGGACAGCCGAAGGTAGCAATCAGCCCCAGCATTTT,CSAGWGRGTAEGSNQPQHF
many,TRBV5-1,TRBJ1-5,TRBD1,TGCGCCAGCAGCTCTGGACAGGCGGGCGATCAGCCCCAGCATTTT,CASSSGQAGDQPQHF
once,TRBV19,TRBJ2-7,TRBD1,TGTGCCAGTAGTCCGAGGACAGGGGAGAGCTCCTACGAGCAGTACTTC,CASSPRTGESSYEQYF
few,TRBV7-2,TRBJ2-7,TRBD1,TGTGCCAGCAGCCGCTCGCAGGGGGCGTTTATTGAGCAGTACTTC,CASSRSQGAFIEQYF
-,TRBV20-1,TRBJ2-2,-,TGCAGTGCCCGTCCGGACGGGAGGAACACCGGGGAGCTGTTTTTT,CSARPDGRNTGELFF
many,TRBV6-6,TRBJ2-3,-,TGTGCCAGCAGTTACCCAGATACGCAGTATTTT,CASSYPDTQYF
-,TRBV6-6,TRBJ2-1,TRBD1,TGTGCCAGCAGTTCCGCCGACAGGGTGGATGAGCAGTTCTTC,CASSSADRVDEQFF
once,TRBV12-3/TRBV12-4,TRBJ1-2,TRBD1,TGTGCCAGCGGTCGGACAGGGGAATACTATGGCTACACCTTC,CASGRTGEYYGYTF
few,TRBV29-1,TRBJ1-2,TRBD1,TGCAGCGGAACACTGGGACAGGGTTGGGGCTACACCTTC,CSGTLGQGWGYTF
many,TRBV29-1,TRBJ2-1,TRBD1,TGCAGCGAAAGGACAGGGTACAATGAGCAGTTCTTC,CSERTGYNEQFF
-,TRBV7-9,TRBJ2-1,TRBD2,TGTGCCAGCAGCCCGACCGGGACTAGCTTAAGCTCCTACAATGAGCAGTTCTTC,CASSPTGTSLSSYNEQFF
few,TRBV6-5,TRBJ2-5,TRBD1,TGTGCCAGCAGACCTCGGAAAGGGGGCCGTTTAGAGACCCAGTACTTC,CASRPRKGGRLETQYF
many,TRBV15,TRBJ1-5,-,TGTGCCACCAGCAGAGATAAAGGATTCAATCAGCCCCAGCATTTT,CATSRDKGFNQPQHF
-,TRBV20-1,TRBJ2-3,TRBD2,TGCAGTGCTAGACGGATAGCGGGGGGGTCCGATACGCAGTATTTT,CSARRIAGGSDTQYF
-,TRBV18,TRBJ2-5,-,TGTGCCAGCTCACGAAAGTCAGGCCATGAGCAGTACTTC,CASSRKSGHEQYF
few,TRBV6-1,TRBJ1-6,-,TGTGCCAGCAGTGAGAGAGACAATTCACCCCTCCACTTT,CASSERDNSPLHF
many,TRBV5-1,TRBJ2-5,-,TGCGCCAGCAGCTTTGGTACGGGACAAGAGACCCAGTACTTC,CASSFGTGQETQYF
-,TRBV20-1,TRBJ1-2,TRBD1,TGCAGTGCTAGAGACCCGGGACAGTCAGTCTTAAACTATGGCTACACCTTC,CSARDPGQSVLNYGYTF
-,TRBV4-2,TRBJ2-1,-,TGTGCCAGCAGCCAAGATCTCGGGCATCCGGGGCAGTTCTTC,CASSQDLGHPGQFF
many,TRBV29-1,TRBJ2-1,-,TGCAGCGTGGGGGCCGAGAGCTCCTACAATGAGCAGTTCTTC,CSVGAESSYNEQFF
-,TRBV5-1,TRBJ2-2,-,TGCGCCAGCAGCTTGAGTCTCGGGTTTTCCGGGGAGCTGTTTTTT,CASSLSLGFSGELFF
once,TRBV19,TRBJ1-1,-,TGTGCCAGTAGTATCCCCTTCGTCTATAGGGGGGCCGTGAACACTGAAGCTTTCTTT,CASSIPFVYRGAVNTEAFF
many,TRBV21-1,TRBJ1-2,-,TGTGCCAGCAGCATGGCCCTTAATGCGGGAGGCTACACCTTC,CASSMALNAGGYTF
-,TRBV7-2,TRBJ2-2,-,TGTGCCACGACGATTCTCGGGGAGCTGTTTTTT,CATTILGELFF
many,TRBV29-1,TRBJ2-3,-,TGCAGCGTTGAAAAGCAGACAGATACGCAGTATTTT,CSVEKQTDTQYF